One sample yielded the 19 T cell receptor delta chains listed below, sequenced in a study of gamma-delta T cells after stem cell transplantation. TCRdb re-called the RT-PCR reads with CATT. The data show a few thousand delta-chain clones, 4% to 6% seen once. The sequenced sample consisted of gamma-delta T cells. The receptors here all came from a human donor. It is not recorded whose cells these are; they may come from a transplant donor.

This clone was picked up a small number of times. The chain couples TRAV29/DV5 to TRDJ1; 7 nucleotides match TRDD3. Germline lookup yields CDR1 NSMFDY and CDR2 ISSIKDK. CDR3 length: 22 amino acids. Trimming at V came to 0 bases and at J to 2 bases, leaving 28 bases not matched to a gene. CDR3 DNA sequence: TGTGCAGCAAGCGCGATGGGGGCAGTAGGTCCTGGGGGCCGCCAGGGGACCGATAAACTCATCTTT. Translating it yields CAASAMGAVGPGGRQGTDKLIF. Variable domain in full (rest from reference TRAV29/DV5 and TRDJ1): DQQVKQNSPSLSVQEGRISILNCDYTNSMFDYFLWYKKYPAEGPTFLISISSIKDKNEDGRFTVFLNKSAKHLSLHIVPSQPGDSAVYFCAASAMGAVGPGGRQGTDKLIFGKGTRVTVEP.

In the case of this clone: Only one base separates this from a far larger clonotype, so it likely reflects a read error. The rearrangement uses TRDV2 and TRDJ1; TRDD3 matches 8 bases. This CDR3 contains 16 residues. Germline CDR1 GEAIGNYY, CDR2 EKD. V shed 4 bases, J shed 3 bases, and the junction held 12 bases outside the gene matches. CDR3 residues: CACDTVGDARPDKLIF. The CDR3 nucleotides are TGTGCCTGTGATACTGTGGGGGATGCGCGGCCCGATAAACTCATCTTT.

About this clone itself: This likely traces to a read error, being one base from a far larger clone. CDR3 sequence (DNA): TGTGCCTGTGACACCGTTCTGGGGGATACCCGGGACACCCGACAGGTGTTTTTC. It translates to CACDTVLGDTRDTRQVFF. The rearrangement uses TRDV2 and TRDJ3; 11 nucleotides agree with TRDD3. CDR3 length equals 18 residues. Germline CDR1 is GEAIGNYY and CDR2 is EKD.

This clone was found a few times. This probably arose from a read error, given a far larger clone one base away. The chain has TRDV2 and TRDJ1; 11 bases line up with TRDD3. The CDR3 spans 18 residues. Germline values: CDR1 GEAIGNYY, CDR2 EKD. The CDR3 region is CACDTVMGDTRDTDKFIF. The CDR3 DNA follows: TGTGCCTGTGACACCGTGATGGGGGATACGAGGGACACCGATAAATTCATCTTT.

The CDR3 bases are TGTGCCTGTGACACCATAGGGGTACTGGGGGATACGCGTGGAAACACCGATAAACTCATCTTT. Translating gives CACDTIGVLGDTRGNTDKLIF. The chain joins TRDV2 to TRDJ1; TRDD3 matches 13 bases. J was trimmed by 0 bases and V by 0 bases; bases with no gene match: 15. Germline values: CDR1 GEAIGNYY, CDR2 EKD. This CDR3 has 21 amino acids.

Details on this clone: Only one base separates this from a far larger clonotype, so it likely reflects a read error. Other DNA sequences in this sample translate to the same CDR3. The chain links TRDV2 to TRDJ2, with D perhaps TRDD3 (7 bases). The germline V gene encodes CDR1 GEAIGNYY and CDR2 EKD. The CDR3 is 18 residues long. The CDR3 protein is CACDTVGGPNSLTAQLFF. The CDR3 nucleotides are TGCGCCTGTGACACCGTTGGGGGACCCAATAGTCTGACAGCACAACTCTTCTTT.

A few counts support this clone. With only one base between it and a far larger clone, this is likely a read error. V and J are TRDV2 and TRDJ1, with 7 bases matching TRDD3. The CDR3 is made up of 16 amino acids. CDR1 and CDR2 from the germline V gene are GEAIGNYY and EKD. This CDR3 reads CARDTLLGGLTDKLIF. CDR3 DNA sequence: TGTGCCCGTGACACCCTGCTGGGGGGCCTAACCGATAAACTCATCTTT.

This clone was observed a few times. Being one base from a much bigger clone, this may be a read error. At the DNA level, this CDR3 is encoded by other sequences in the same sample as well. The chain combines TRDV2 with TRDJ1; TRDD3 matches at 12 bases. The CDR3 runs to 24 residues. Germline V lookup: CDR1 GEAIGNYY, CDR2 EKD. With 3 bases clipped from V and 0 bases from J, the junction kept 28 bases outside the gene matches. Here the CDR3 DNA reads TGTGCCTGTGACTCGGTGTCGGGACACCAAGACTGGGGGATACACCGTGGGAACACCGATAAACTCATCTTT. Its translation: CACDSVSGHQDWGIHRGNTDKLIF.

In this sample, this clone turned up a few times. A far larger clone is a single base away, which makes a read error likely. V gene TRDV2 combines with J gene TRDJ1; D might be TRDD2 (5 bases). Germline V gene data show CDR1 as GEAIGNYY and CDR2 as EKD. Trimming took off 3 bases at V and 5 bases at J, with 15 bases between the two ends. CDR3 size: 14 residues. The DNA for the CDR3 is TGTGCCTGTGACGCCCTTCGCACTGAGGATAAACTCATCTTT. Translating it yields CACDALRTEDKLIF.

With respect to this clone: TCRdb's listed protein matches a much larger clone and diverges from this DNA's translation at residue 9, likely through a read error; the protein shown comes from the DNA. The rearrangement links TRDV2 to TRDJ3; 8 bases agree with TRDD3. The ends lost 0 bases at V and 0 bases at J; junction bases unmatched: 12. The CDR3 consists of 21 residues. Germline V lookup: CDR1 GEAIGNYY, CDR2 EKD. CDR3 in DNA: TGTGCCTGTGACACCGTACTGGGGGGTACGCCTGGCTCCTGGGACACCCGACAGATGTTTTTC. Its translation: CACDTVLGGTPGSWDTRQMFF.

This clone has just a few counts. A much larger clone lies a single base off, so this may be a read error. The chain couples TRDV2 to TRDJ2, with 12 bases matching TRDD3. Germline-derived CDR1 and CDR2 are GEAIGNYY and EKD. The CDR3 length is 18 residues. J lost 0 bases, V lost 0 bases, and 4 bases had no gene match. CDR3 protein: CACDTLLGDTALTAQLFF. The CDR3 DNA reads TGTGCCTGTGACACCCTACTGGGGGATACCGCTTTGACAGCACAACTCTTCTTT.

This clone was seen more than once but under ten times. The protein recorded in TCRdb matches a much larger clone and deviates from this DNA's translation at residue 4, suggesting a read error; the protein here is obtained by translating the DNA. This sequence joins TRDV2 and TRDJ1; TRDD2 is a possible D gene (5 bases). The CDR3 contains 14 residues. From germline, CDR1 is GEAIGNYY and CDR2 EKD. CDR3 residues: CACVTLRTEDKLIF. The CDR3 DNA is TGTGCCTGTGTCACCCTTCGCACTGAGGATAAACTCATCTTT.

Remarks on this clone: A read error is the likely source, as a far larger clone sits one nucleotide away. The V gene is TRDV2, the J gene TRDJ1; D gene ambiguous. Trimming removed 9 bases at V and 2 bases at J, with 12 bases between. The length of the CDR3 is 12 residues. Germline CDR1 is GEAIGNYY and CDR2 is EKD. CDR3 nucleotide sequence: TGTGCCCCGTACAGAAGTACCGATAAACTCATCTTT. It encodes CAPYRSTDKLIF.

Only a few counts were recorded for this clone. This probably arose from a read error, given a far larger clone one base away. The chain couples TRDV2 to TRDJ3; D possibly corresponds to TRDD3 (5 bases). The CDR3 runs to 18 residues. The germline V gene encodes CDR1 GEAIGNYY and CDR2 EKD. In nucleotides, the CDR3 is TGTGCCTGTGACACTGCGGTCCCCAGCTCCTGGGACACCCGACAGGTGTTTTTC. This translates into CACDTAVPSSWDTRQVFF.

The rearrangement uses TRDV1 and TRDJ3, with 8 positions matching TRDD3. V shed 6 bases, J shed 0 bases, and the junction held 10 bases outside the gene matches. This CDR3 region has 19 residues. From germline, CDR1 is TSWWSYY and CDR2 QGS. CDR3 nucleotide sequence: TGTGCTCTTGGTGGGTCTACTGGGGGTCACTCCTGGGACACCCGACAGATGTTTTTC. Its translation: CALGGSTGGHSWDTRQMFF.

This clone is deemed medium-sized. A read error may produce the germline difference seen at one junction end. V usage is TRDV2 and J usage is TRDJ1; 7 bases match TRDD3. The germline CDR1 and CDR2 sequences are GEAIGNYY and EKD. This CDR3 comprises 15 residues. For the CDR3, the DNA is TGTGCCTGTGACACCGTGGGGGACAAATCCGATAAACACATCTTT. Translation gives CACDTVGDKSDKHIF.

This clone turned up a few times. A much larger clone differs from this one at a single base, so this may be a read error. This rearrangement joins TRDV2 to TRDJ3, with 13 bases identical to TRDD3. Germline lookup yields CDR1 GEAIGNYY and CDR2 EKD. Germline trimming cut 1 base from V and 5 bases from J; bases unmatched to any gene: 10. The CDR3 sequence is 20 residues long. CDR3 DNA: TGTGCCTGTGACACATTACTGGGGGATACGTCGATCCGGGACACCCGACAGATGTTTTTC. It specifies CACDTLLGDTSIRDTRQMFF.

By sample share, this clone is large (0.1 to 1%). In the same sample, other DNA sequences code for this CDR3. This chain uses TRDV2 with TRDJ3, with 9 bases aligning to TRDD3. V lost 0 bases and J lost 0; bases outside the gene matches: 8. The CDR3 spans 20 residues. Per the germline V gene, CDR1 is GEAIGNYY and CDR2 is EKD. The CDR3 protein is CACDTATGGVGSWDTRQMFF. The DNA for the CDR3 is TGTGCCTGTGACACCGCGACTGGGGGAGTTGGCTCCTGGGACACCCGACAGATGTTTTTC.

This clone was seen only a few times. TCRdb assigns this DNA the protein of a much larger clone, which departs from its translation at residue 7; this likely reflects a read error, and the protein shown comes from translating the DNA. This chain connects TRDV2 to TRDJ1; 13 nucleotides match TRDD3. The V gene end was trimmed by 0 bases and the J gene end by 0 bases; junction bases not matched to a gene: 15. The CDR3 length is 21 residues. Germline values: CDR1 GEAIGNYY, CDR2 EKD. CDR3 sequence: CACDTVTGGYEDEGNTDKLIF. CDR3 nucleotides: TGTGCCTGTGACACCGTAACTGGGGGATACGAAGATGAAGGTAACACCGATAAACTCATCTTT.